This entry describes one T cell receptor (beta chain). Method: immunoSEQ multiplex PCR; TCRdb's copy keeps in-frame clones and lacks some. The data show about 1.1 million clones, approximately 80% seen once. Per the germline V gene, CDR1 is MNHNS and CDR2 is SASEGT. The CDR3 consists of 14 residues. Trimming cost V 7 bases and J 8 bases, with 20 bases left between them. These data come from a study of shared clonotypes between healthy human individuals. Study-level information: CD4 naive cells filled three plates per donor, CD4 memory three, CD8 naive two and CD8 memory one.

Both subsets, CD45RA+ naive and CD45RA-negative memory, were split from the CD4+ cells. The TCR sequence derives from a man younger than 30 in good health. Some clones in this sample may be carry-over from other donors' samples. Sequencing was performed on memory CD4+ T cells from PBMCs. Stated subset: CD45RA-negative fraction. This rearrangement joins TRBV6-1 to TRBJ1-2; TRBD1 might be the D (5 bases). The CDR3 bases are TGTGCCAGCACTTCCGGTCAGCTTAGGGGAGGCTACACCTTC. It translates to CASTSGQLRGGYTF.